This T cell receptor (beta chain) was recovered during a study of beta chain features in type 1 diabetes. Notes on the study in general: cDNA-based reads could over-represent cells with high TCR expression. Patients with Type 1 diabetes showed moderately but significantly shorter TCRB CDR3s in all four CD4+ subsets.

Points on this clone: Its antigen is unknown.

Expressed TCRB transcripts were sequenced because the entire RNA isolate underwent reverse transcription. TCRdb keeps only in-frame clones here, not all; method: immunoSEQ multiplex PCR. The sample contains about 360,000 clones, roughly 13% of which appear only once. The CDR3 sequence is 11 residues long. Germline lookup yields CDR1 MNHNS and CDR2 SASEGT. V was pared by 8 bases and J by 6 bases, with 8 bases between. Per donor, one heparinised blood draw averaged about 116 mL. The source material was naive CD4+ T cells from blood. This sequence was found in a man aged 18-30 years in good health. This rearrangement joins TRBV6-1 to TRBJ2-1; D remains ambiguous. This CDR3 reads CASEERNEQFF. As DNA, the CDR3 is TGTGCCAGCGAAGAGCGCAATGAGCAGTTCTTC.